This T cell receptor beta chain was documented in a study of cytotoxic CD8 clonotypes in ibrutinib-treated CLL. Looking at the study overall: Partial responses numbered roughly 24 and complete responses 2; after a median around 70 months, about 15 stayed remitted and around 12 progressed.

Sequenced by immunoSEQ multiplex PCR; TCRdb stores in-frame clones only, minus some. The data hold around 70,000 clones, with about 64% observed a single time. V was clipped by 4 bases and J by 8 bases; unmatched bases: 4. The germline CDR1 and CDR2 sequences are MGHDK and SYGVNS. The CDR3 is 14 amino acids. The clonotype comes from a human donor with chronic lymphocytic leukemia. The sample in question was PBMCs, obtained after 12 months of ibrutinib treatment. The rearrangement uses TRBV25-1 and TRBJ1-3; 11 bases fit TRBD1. In DNA form, the CDR3 reads TGTGCCAGCAGTGCGGGACAGGGGGTGGACACCATATATTTT. This codes for CASSAGQGVDTIYF. Together with reference TRBV25-1 and TRBJ1-3, the CDR3 gives the full variable domain: EADIYQTPRYLVIGTGKKITLECSQTMGHDKMYWYQQDPGMELHLIHYSYGVNSTEKGDLSSESTVSRIRTEHFPLTLESARPSHTSQYLCASSAGQGVDTIYFGEGSWLTVV.